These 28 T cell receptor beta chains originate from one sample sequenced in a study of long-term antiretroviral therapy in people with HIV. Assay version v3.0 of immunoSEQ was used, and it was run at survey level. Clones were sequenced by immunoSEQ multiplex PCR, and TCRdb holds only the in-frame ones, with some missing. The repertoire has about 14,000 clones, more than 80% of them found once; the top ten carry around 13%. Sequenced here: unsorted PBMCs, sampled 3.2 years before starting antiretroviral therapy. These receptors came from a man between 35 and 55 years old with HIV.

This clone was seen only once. CDR3 coding DNA: TGTGCCAGCAGTTCGACAGGGCTCGAGCAGTACTTC. Its translation: CASSSTGLEQYF. This chain links TRBV27 with TRBJ2-7; the match to TRBD1 covers 7 bases. The CDR3 has 12 amino acids. Germline V lookup: CDR1 MNHEY, CDR2 SMNVEV (reference sequence). Trimming removed 4 bases from V and 6 bases from J; junction bases left unmatched: 3.

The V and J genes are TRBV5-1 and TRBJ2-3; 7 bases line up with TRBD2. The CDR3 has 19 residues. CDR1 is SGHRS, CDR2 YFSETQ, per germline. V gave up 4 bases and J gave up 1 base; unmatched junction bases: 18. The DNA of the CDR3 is TGCGCCAGCAGCCTTATCGGGGGGAGAGGGGACCCCCGCACAGATACGCAGTATTTT. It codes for CASSLIGGRGDPRTDTQYF.

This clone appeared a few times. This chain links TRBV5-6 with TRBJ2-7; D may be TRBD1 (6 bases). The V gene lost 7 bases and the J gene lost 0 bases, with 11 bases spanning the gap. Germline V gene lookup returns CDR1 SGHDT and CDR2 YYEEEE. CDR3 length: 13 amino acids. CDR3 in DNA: TGTGCCAGCGCCAAGGACAGCTCCTACGAGCAGTACTTC. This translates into CASAKDSSYEQYF.

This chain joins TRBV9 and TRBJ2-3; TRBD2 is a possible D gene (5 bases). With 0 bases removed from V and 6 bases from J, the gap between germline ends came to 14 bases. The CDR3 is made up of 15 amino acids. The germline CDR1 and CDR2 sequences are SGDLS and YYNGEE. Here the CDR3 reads CASSVGLSSRDTQYF. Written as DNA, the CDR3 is TGTGCCAGCAGCGTAGGACTGTCTAGCCGGGATACGCAGTATTTT.

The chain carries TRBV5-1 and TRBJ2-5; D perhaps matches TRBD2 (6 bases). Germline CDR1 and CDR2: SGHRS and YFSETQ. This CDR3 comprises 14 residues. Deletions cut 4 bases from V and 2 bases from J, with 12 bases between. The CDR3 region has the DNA TGCGCCAGCAGCCGGGACTGGGCGCAAGAGACCCAGTACTTC. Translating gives CASSRDWAQETQYF.

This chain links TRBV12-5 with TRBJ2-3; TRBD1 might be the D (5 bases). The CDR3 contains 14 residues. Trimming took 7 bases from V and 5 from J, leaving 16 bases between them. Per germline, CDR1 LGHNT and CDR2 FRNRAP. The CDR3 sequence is CASDHQGGIDTQYF. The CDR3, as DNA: TGTGCTAGTGATCACCAGGGTGGTATAGATACGCAGTATTTT. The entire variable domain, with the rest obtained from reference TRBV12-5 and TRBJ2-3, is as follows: DARVTQTPRHKVTEMGQEVTMRCQPILGHNTVFWYRQTMMQGLELLAYFRNRAPLDDSGMPKDRFSAEMPDATLATLKIQPSEPRDSAVYFCASDHQGGIDTQYFGPGTRLTVL.

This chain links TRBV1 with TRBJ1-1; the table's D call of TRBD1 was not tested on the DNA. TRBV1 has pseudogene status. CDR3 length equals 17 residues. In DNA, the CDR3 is TGCACCAGCAGCCATGCCGGGACAGAGATATTGAACACTGAAGCTTTCTTT. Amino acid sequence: CTSSHAGTEILNTEAFF.

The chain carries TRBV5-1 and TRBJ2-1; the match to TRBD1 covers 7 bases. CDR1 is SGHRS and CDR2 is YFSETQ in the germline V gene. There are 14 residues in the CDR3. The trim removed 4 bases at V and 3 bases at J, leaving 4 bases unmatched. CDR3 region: CASSGTEGYNEQFF. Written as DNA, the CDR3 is TGCGCCAGCAGCGGGACAGAGGGCTACAATGAGCAGTTCTTC.

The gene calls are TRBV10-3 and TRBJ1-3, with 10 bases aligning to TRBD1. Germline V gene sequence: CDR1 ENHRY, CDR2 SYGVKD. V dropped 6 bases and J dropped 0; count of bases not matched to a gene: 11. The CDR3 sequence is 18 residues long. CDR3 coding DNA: TGTGCCATCAGCACGACAGGGGGCTACAGCTTCTCTGGAAACACCATATATTTT. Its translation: CAISTTGGYSFSGNTIYF.

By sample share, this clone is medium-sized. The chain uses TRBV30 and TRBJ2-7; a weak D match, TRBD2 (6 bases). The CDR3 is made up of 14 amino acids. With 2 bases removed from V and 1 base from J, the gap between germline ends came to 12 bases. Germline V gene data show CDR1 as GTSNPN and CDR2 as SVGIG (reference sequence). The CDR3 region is CAWSIPGLSYEQYF. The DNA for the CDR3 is TGTGCCTGGAGTATACCGGGACTTTCCTACGAGCAGTACTTC.

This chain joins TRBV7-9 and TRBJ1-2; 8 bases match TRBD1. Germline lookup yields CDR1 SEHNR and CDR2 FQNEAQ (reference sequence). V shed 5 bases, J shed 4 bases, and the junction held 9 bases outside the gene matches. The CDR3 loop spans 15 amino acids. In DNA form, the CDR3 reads TGTGCCAGCAGCCCCGGACCACAGGGGGGCTATGGCTACACCTTC. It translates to CASSPGPQGGYGYTF.

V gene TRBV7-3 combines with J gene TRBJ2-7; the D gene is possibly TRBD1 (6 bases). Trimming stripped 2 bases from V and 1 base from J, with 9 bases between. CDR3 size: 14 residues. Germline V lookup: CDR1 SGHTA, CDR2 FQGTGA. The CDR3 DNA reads TGTGCCAGCAGCTTAGAAGGGGGTTCCTACGAGCAGTACTTC. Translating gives CASSLEGGSYEQYF.

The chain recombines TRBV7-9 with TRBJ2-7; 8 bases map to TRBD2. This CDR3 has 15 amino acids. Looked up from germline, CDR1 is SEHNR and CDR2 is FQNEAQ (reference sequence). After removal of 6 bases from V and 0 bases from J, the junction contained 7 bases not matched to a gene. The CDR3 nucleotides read TGTGCCAGCAGTGGCTCCGGGACTAGCTCCTACGAGCAGTACTTC. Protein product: CASSGSGTSSYEQYF. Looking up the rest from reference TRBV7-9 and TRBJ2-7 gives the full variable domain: DTGVSQNPRHKITKRGQNVTFRCDPISEHNRLYWYRQTLGQGPEFLTYFQNEAQLEKSRLLSDRFSAERPKGSFSTLEIQRTEQGDSAMYLCASSGSGTSSYEQYFGPGTRLTVT.

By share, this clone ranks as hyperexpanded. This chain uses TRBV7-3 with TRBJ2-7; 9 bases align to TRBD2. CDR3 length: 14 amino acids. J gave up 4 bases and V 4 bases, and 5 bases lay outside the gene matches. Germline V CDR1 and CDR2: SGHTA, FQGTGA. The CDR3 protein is CASSSRLAAYEQYF. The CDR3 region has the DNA TGTGCCAGCAGCTCCCGACTAGCGGCTTACGAGCAGTACTTC.

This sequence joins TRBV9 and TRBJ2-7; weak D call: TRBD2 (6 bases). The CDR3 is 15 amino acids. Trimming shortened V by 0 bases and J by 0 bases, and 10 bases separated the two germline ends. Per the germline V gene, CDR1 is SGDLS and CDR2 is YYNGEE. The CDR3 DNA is TGTGCCAGCAGCGTAGGGGAGGAGAGCTCCTACGAGCAGTACTTC. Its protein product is CASSVGEESSYEQYF.

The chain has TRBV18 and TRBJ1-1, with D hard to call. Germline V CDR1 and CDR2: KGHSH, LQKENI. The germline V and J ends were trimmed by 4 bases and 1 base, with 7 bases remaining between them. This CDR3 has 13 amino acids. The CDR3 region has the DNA TGTGCCAGCTCACGCGCGGGGAACACTGAAGCTTTCTTT. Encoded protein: CASSRAGNTEAFF.

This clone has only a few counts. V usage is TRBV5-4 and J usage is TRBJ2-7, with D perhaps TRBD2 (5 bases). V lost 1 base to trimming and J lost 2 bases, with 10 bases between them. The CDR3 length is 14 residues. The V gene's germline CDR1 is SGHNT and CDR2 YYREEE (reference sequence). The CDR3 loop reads CASSLRGRAYEQYF. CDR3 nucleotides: TGTGCCAGCAGCTTGCGGGGTCGAGCCTACGAGCAGTACTTC.

CDR3 bases: TGTGCCAGCAGCTCCCAGGCGTACGAGCAGTACTTC. Translation: CASSSQAYEQYF. The chain has TRBV5-4 and TRBJ2-7; D gene uncertain. Germline loops: CDR1 SGHNT, CDR2 YYREEE (reference sequence). The CDR3 has 12 amino acids. V shed 3 bases and J shed 4 bases, with 8 bases lying between them.

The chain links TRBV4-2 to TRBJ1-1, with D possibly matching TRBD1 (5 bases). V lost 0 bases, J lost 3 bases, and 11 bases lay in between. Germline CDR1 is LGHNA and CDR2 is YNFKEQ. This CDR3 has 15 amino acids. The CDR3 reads CASSQDGTQDTEAFF. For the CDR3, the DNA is TGTGCCAGCAGCCAAGATGGGACCCAGGACACTGAAGCTTTCTTT.

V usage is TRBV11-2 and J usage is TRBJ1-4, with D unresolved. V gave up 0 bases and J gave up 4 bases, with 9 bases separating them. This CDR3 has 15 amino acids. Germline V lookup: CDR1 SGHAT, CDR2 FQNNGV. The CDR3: CASSLDWPFNEKLFF. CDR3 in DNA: TGTGCCAGCAGCTTAGACTGGCCCTTTAATGAAAAACTGTTTTTT.

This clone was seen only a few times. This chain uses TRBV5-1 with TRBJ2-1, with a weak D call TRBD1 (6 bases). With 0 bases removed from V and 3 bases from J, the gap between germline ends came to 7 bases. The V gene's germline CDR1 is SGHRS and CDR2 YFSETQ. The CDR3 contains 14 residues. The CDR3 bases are TGCGCCAGCAGCTTGGGACAGGACTACAATGAGCAGTTCTTC. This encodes CASSLGQDYNEQFF.

The CDR3 loop reads CASSYKAGTYEQYF. CDR3 sequence (DNA): TGTGCCAGCAGTTATAAAGCAGGGACTTACGAGCAGTACTTC. The chain is built from TRBV6-5 and TRBJ2-7; the D gene is possibly TRBD2 (6 bases). Germline CDR1 and CDR2: MNHEY and SVGAGI. The CDR3 runs 14 residues. Deletions cut 3 bases from V and 4 bases from J, with 13 bases between.

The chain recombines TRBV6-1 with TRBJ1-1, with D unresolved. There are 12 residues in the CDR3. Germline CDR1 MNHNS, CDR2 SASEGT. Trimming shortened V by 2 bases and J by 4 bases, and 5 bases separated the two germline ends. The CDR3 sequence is CASSELGTEAFF. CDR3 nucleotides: TGTGCCAGCAGTGAACTGGGCACTGAAGCTTTCTTT.

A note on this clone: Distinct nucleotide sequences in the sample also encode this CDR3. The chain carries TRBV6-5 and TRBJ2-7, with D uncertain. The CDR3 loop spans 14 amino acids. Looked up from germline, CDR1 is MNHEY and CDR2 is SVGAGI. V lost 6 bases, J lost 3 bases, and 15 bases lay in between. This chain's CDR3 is CASSLYRGDYEQYF. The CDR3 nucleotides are TGTGCCAGCAGCCTCTACAGAGGTGACTACGAGCAGTACTTC.

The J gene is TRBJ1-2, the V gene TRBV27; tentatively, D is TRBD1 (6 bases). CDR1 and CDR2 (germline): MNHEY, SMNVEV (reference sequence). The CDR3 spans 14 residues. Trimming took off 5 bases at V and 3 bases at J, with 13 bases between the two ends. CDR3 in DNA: TGTGCCAGCAGTCCCCGGGGGGCCTACTATGGCTACACCTTC. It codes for CASSPRGAYYGYTF.

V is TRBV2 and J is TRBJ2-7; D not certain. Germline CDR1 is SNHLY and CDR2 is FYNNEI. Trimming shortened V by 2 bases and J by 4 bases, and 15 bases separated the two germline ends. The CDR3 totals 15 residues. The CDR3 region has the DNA TGTGCCAGCAGTGAACCCTCACCAAGGCCTTACGAGCAGTACTTC. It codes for CASSEPSPRPYEQYF. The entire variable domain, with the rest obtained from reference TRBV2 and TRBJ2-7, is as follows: EPEVTQTPSHQVTQMGQEVILRCVPISNHLYFYWYRQILGQKVEFLVSFYNNEISEKSEIFDDQFSVERPDGSNFTLKIRSTKLEDSAMYFCASSEPSPRPYEQYFGPGTRLTVT.

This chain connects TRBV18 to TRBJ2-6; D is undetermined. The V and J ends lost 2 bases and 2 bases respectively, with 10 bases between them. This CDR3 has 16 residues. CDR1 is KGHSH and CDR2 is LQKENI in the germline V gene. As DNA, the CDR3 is TGTGCCAGCTCACCAGGGTCAGAGACTGGGGCCAACGTCCTGACTTTC. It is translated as CASSPGSETGANVLTF.

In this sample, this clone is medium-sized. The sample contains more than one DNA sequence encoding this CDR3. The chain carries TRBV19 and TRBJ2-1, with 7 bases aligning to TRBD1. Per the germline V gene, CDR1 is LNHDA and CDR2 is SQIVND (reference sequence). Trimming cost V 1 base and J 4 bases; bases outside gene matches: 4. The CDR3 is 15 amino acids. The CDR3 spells CASSIVTGAYNEQFF. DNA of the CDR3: TGTGCCAGTAGTATAGTTACAGGGGCTTACAATGAGCAGTTCTTC.